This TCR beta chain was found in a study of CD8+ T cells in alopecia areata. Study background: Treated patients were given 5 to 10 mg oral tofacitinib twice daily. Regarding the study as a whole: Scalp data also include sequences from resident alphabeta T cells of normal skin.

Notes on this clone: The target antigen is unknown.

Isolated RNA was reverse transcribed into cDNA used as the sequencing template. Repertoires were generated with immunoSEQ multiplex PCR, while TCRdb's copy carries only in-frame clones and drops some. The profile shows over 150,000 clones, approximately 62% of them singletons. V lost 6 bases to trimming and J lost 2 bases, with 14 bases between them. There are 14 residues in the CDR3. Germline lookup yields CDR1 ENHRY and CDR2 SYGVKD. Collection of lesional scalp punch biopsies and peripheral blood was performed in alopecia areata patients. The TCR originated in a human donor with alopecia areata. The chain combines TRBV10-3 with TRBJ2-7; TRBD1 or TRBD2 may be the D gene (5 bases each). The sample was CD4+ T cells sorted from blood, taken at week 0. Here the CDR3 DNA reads TGTGCCATCAGCCAAAGGGGACCCACCTACGAGCAGTACTTC. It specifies CAISQRGPTYEQYF.